This TCR beta chain is drawn from a study of cytomegalovirus exposure and HLA in healthy donors. Notes on the study in general: Later on, an analysis showed TCR association rates differing by HLA locus, with DRB1 the most and HLA-C the fewest. Roughly even sequencing depth across donors was the assumption behind the presence/absence analyses.

Germline V gives CDR1 MNHNS, CDR2 SASEGT. Germline trimming cut 5 bases from V and 4 bases from J; bases unmatched to any gene: 1. This CDR3 region has 14 residues. Note on this clone: Its antigen is currently unknown.

Primers: 60 Vbeta forward and 13 Jbeta reverse. Assay used: immunoSEQ multiplex PCR; TCRdb lists only in-frame clones, some missing. The sample lists about 60,000 clones, over 80% occurring once. The chain recombines TRBV6-1 with TRBJ2-3; TRBD2 agrees at 12 bases. The TCR comes from a man aged 25 to 40 in good health and CMV-seronegative. Sequenced: PBMCs. CDR3 nucleotide sequence: TGTGCCAGCAGTCTAGCGGGGGGGCCAGATACGCAGTATTTT. Protein sequence: CASSLAGGPDTQYF.